The clone carrying this T cell receptor beta chain was observed a few times. Participant ages covered about 18 to 95 years across 25 or so US areas. In assigning cohorts, the study relied on participant-reported clinical history. As handled by the study authors: Amplified reference gene primers provided the basis for estimating nucleated cell counts. Method: immunoSEQ multiplex PCR; TCRdb's copy keeps in-frame clones and lacks some. V and J calls and clone size come straight from that table; D and trimming were deduced from the DNA. Altogether some 200,000 clones are present, roughly 90% being singletons, with the ten largest covering about 4%. This entry is derived from a study of blood T cell repertoires in COVID-19. About the study: Sources were T cells, B-cell-depleted T cells, or PBMCs; the material itself was cDNA or gDNA.

CDR1 is MDHEN, CDR2 SYDVKM, per germline. V dropped 5 bases and J dropped 6 bases, with 13 bases sitting between them. The CDR3 spans 13 residues. Sequencing was done on a sample of PBMCs or T cells enriched from blood (not recorded which). The chain employs TRBV28 and TRBJ1-2; D uncertain. This receptor was obtained from a woman in her thirties or forties with acute COVID-19. The CDR3 loop reads CASSASGRNGYTF. For the CDR3, the DNA is TGTGCCAGCAGTGCTAGCGGACGGAATGGCTACACCTTC.